These 29 T cell receptor beta chains were sequenced from one sample in a study of blood T cell repertoires in COVID-19. Assay: immunoSEQ multiplex PCR; the TCRdb copy retains only in-frame clones and omits some. The sample gives 400,000 to 500,000 clones, about 88% of which show up once; roughly 1.4% is in the top ten. Sequenced sample: PBMCs or T cells enriched from blood (not recorded which). The receptors were sampled from a woman between 18 and 30 years old who had been exposed to COVID-19.

This chain uses TRBV9 with TRBJ1-2, with 7 bases fitting TRBD1. Germline CDR1 is SGDLS and CDR2 is YYNGEE. V shed 3 bases and J 8 bases; nucleotides not matched to a gene: 7. The CDR3 contains 13 residues. The CDR3 DNA is TGTGCCAGCAGCGACAAGGGGGCGCACGGCTACACCTTC. The encoded protein is CASSDKGAHGYTF.

The chain has TRBV11-2 and TRBJ2-5, with 10 bases identical to TRBD2. This CDR3 contains 15 residues. V was pared by 3 bases and J by 5 bases, with 6 bases of the junction left unmatched. Germline CDR1 reads SGHAT; CDR2 reads FQNNGV. The CDR3 bases are TGTGCCAGCAGCTTTCGTTTGACTAGCGGGGAGACCCAGTACTTC. Its protein product is CASSFRLTSGETQYF.

The genes are TRBV6-5 and TRBJ1-2, with D uncertain. Looked up from germline, CDR1 is MNHEY and CDR2 is SVGAGI. The CDR3 loop spans 13 amino acids. Trimming stripped 2 bases from V and 8 bases from J, with 12 bases between. In DNA, the CDR3 is TGTGCCAGCAGTTACACGCAGGTTAACGGCTACACCTTC. The encoded protein is CASSYTQVNGYTF.

This clone was counted a few times. V usage is TRBV27 and J usage is TRBJ1-2, with D possibly matching TRBD1 (6 bases). CDR1 and CDR2 (germline): MNHEY, SMNVEV (reference sequence). This CDR3 region has 14 residues. The V and J ends lost 7 bases and 7 bases respectively, with 19 bases between them. CDR3 nucleotides: TGTGCCAGCACGCGGTCGGCTGGGACAACTGGCTACACCTTC. Protein: CASTRSAGTTGYTF.

This sequence joins TRBV10-3 and TRBJ2-5; perhaps TRBD1 as D (5 bases). CDR3 size: 18 residues. The V end lost 0 bases, the J end lost 1 base, and 18 bases lay between the germline ends. CDR1 and CDR2 (germline): ENHRY, SYGVKD. CDR3 in DNA: TGTGCCATCAGTGAGTCGATCGTTGGTGCCAGGGCCCAAGAGACCCAGTACTTC. Protein product: CAISESIVGARAQETQYF.

The V call is TRBV3-1 (or the pseudogene TRBV3-2), the J call TRBJ2-7, with 11 bases lining up with TRBD2. The germline gives CDR1 LGHDT, CDR2 YNNKEL (reference sequence). This CDR3 region has 16 residues. The trim removed 5 bases at V and 2 bases at J, leaving 8 bases unmatched. CDR3 residues: CASSSGLAATAYEQYF. The CDR3 DNA reads TGTGCCAGCAGCTCGGGACTAGCGGCCACTGCCTACGAGCAGTACTTC.

The genes are TRBV6-6 and TRBJ2-1; tentative D call: TRBD1 (5 bases). Germline CDR1 and CDR2: MNHNY and SVGAGI (reference sequence). CDR3 length: 16 residues. V lost 0 bases and J lost 7, with 16 bases in between. CDR3 region: CASSYSILGQGNEQFF. Written as DNA, the CDR3 is TGTGCCAGCAGTTACTCGATTTTAGGACAAGGGAATGAGCAGTTCTTC.

The chain uses TRBV6-5 and TRBJ1-2; 12 positions agree with TRBD1. In germline, CDR1 is MNHEY, CDR2 SVGAGI. V shed 4 bases and J 8 bases; nucleotides not matched to a gene: 8. The CDR3 has 15 amino acids. CDR3 DNA sequence: TGTGCCAGCAGTTCCACCGGGACAGGGGGCCGAGGCTACACCTTC. This codes for CASSSTGTGGRGYTF.

V gene TRBV18 combines with J gene TRBJ2-3; 9 bases align to TRBD1. CDR3 length: 15 amino acids. The V gene's germline CDR1 is KGHSH and CDR2 LQKENI. V was pared by 6 bases and J by 6 bases, with 10 bases of the junction left unmatched. DNA of the CDR3: TGTGCCAGCTCTCCTGGGACAGGGCTTGTGGATACGCAGTATTTT. Amino acid sequence: CASSPGTGLVDTQYF.

The chain carries TRBV5-6 and TRBJ2-1; 10 nucleotides match TRBD2. J gave up 9 bases and V 4 bases, and 10 bases lay outside the gene matches. The V gene's germline CDR1 is SGHDT and CDR2 YYEEEE. The CDR3 is made up of 15 amino acids. DNA of the CDR3: TGTGCCAGCAGCCGGGGGCTAGCGGGAGATGGTGAGCAGTTCTTC. The encoded protein is CASSRGLAGDGEQFF.

In this sample, this clone turned up once. The chain employs TRBV27 and TRBJ2-4; no firm D call. V gave up 6 bases and J gave up 0 bases, with 6 bases separating them. CDR1 is MNHEY and CDR2 is SMNVEV in the germline V gene (reference sequence). This CDR3 spans 13 amino acids. CDR3 loop: CASRTIAKNIQYF. In DNA, the CDR3 is TGTGCCAGCAGGACAATAGCCAAAAACATTCAGTACTTC.

Here the CDR3 reads CASSRLATEQFF. CDR3 nucleotide sequence: TGTGCCAGCAGCCGACTAGCCACTGAGCAGTTCTTC. This sequence joins TRBV11-2 and TRBJ2-1; 7 bases align to TRBD2. CDR1 and CDR2 (germline): SGHAT, FQNNGV. This CDR3 is built from 12 residues. The junction had 4 bases not matched to a gene; V was cut back by 5 bases and J by 9 bases.

The rearrangement joins TRBV4-1 to TRBJ1-2; 7 bases align to TRBD1. Germline loops: CDR1 MGHRA, CDR2 YSYEKL. The CDR3 is made up of 18 amino acids. J lost 1 base, V lost 2 bases, and 13 bases had no gene match. CDR3 loop: CASSQIPGTAPFNYGYTF. The DNA of the CDR3 is TGCGCCAGCAGCCAAATCCCCGGGACAGCCCCATTTAACTATGGCTACACCTTC.

As regards this clone: The sample contains more than one DNA sequence encoding this CDR3. The J gene is TRBJ1-1, the V gene TRBV5-1; 10 nucleotides align to TRBD1. The CDR3 has 15 residues. J gave up 0 bases and V 4 bases, and 3 bases lay outside the gene matches. The germline V gene has CDR1 SGHRS and CDR2 YFSETQ. Written as DNA, the CDR3 is TGCGCCAGCAGCCTGGGACAGGGGTTGAACACTGAAGCTTTCTTT. This encodes CASSLGQGLNTEAFF.

J is TRBJ2-7 and V is TRBV25-1; a weak D match, TRBD2 (6 bases). The germline V and J ends were trimmed by 5 bases and 6 bases, with 17 bases remaining between them. Germline V gives CDR1 MGHDK, CDR2 SYGVNS. The CDR3 runs to 14 residues. The CDR3 DNA follows: TGTGCCAGCAGTCTCCGACTAGGCCCCTCCGAGCAGTACTTC. Amino acid sequence: CASSLRLGPSEQYF.

This clone showed up just once. This sequence joins TRBV3-1 (or the pseudogene TRBV3-2) and TRBJ2-7; 9 bases agree with TRBD2. With 0 bases clipped from V and 5 bases from J, the junction kept 11 bases outside the gene matches. From germline, CDR1 is LGHDT and CDR2 YNNKEL (reference sequence). CDR3 length: 17 amino acids. The CDR3 reads CASSQDLLGLAIHEQYF. The CDR3 DNA reads TGTGCCAGCAGCCAAGATTTGTTAGGACTAGCGATCCACGAGCAGTACTTC.

In nucleotides, the CDR3 is TGTGCCAGCAGCCCCCGGACTAGCGGGAGTCAGTCCTACAATGAGCAGTTCTTC. This gives the protein CASSPRTSGSQSYNEQFF. The J gene is TRBJ2-1, the V gene TRBV7-6; 13 bases match TRBD2. This CDR3 contains 18 residues. Germline CDR1 and CDR2: SGHVS and FNYEAQ. V lost 5 bases to trimming and J lost 1 base; unmatched junction nucleotides: 8.

J is TRBJ2-2 and V is TRBV9; D remains ambiguous. The V and J ends lost 4 bases and 7 bases respectively, with 8 bases between them. Germline assignment: CDR1 SGDLS and CDR2 YYNGEE. The CDR3 is made up of 12 amino acids. The CDR3 sequence is CASSPLVGELFF. The DNA of the CDR3 is TGTGCCAGCAGCCCCTTAGTCGGGGAGCTGTTTTTT.

The chain is built from TRBV7-2 and TRBJ2-3; 10 bases map to TRBD2. There are 16 residues in the CDR3. The germline gives CDR1 SGHTA, CDR2 FQGNSA. With V trimmed by 4 bases and J by 1 base, 5 bases remained unmatched. The DNA for the CDR3 is TGTGCCAGCAGCTCTAAGCGGGGGGGCCGCACAGATACGCAGTATTTT. Protein sequence: CASSSKRGGRTDTQYF. The variable domain in full, completed from reference TRBV7-2 and TRBJ2-3, reads GAGVSQSPSNKVTEKGKDVELRCDPISGHTALYWYRQSLGQGLEFLIYFQGNSAPDKSGLPSDRFSAERTGGSVSTLTIQRTQQEDSAVYLCASSSKRGGRTDTQYFGPGTRLTVL.

This clone was counted a few times. At one boundary the junction diverges from the germline segment, which might be a read error. The chain is built from TRBV4-3 and TRBJ1-5; the match to TRBD1 covers 9 bases. The CDR3 is 13 residues long. Per germline, CDR1 LGHNA and CDR2 YSLEER. CDR3 bases: TGCGCCAGCAGCCAAGATCGAGGACAGGGGCTTATTTTT. Protein product: CASSQDRGQGLIF.

This rearrangement joins TRBV10-1 to TRBJ2-7, with 9 nucleotides matching TRBD2. With V trimmed by 2 bases and J by 2 bases, 13 bases remained unmatched. This CDR3 is 18 amino acids long. Germline V gene data show CDR1 as WNHNN and CDR2 as SYGVQD (reference sequence). The CDR3 DNA follows: TGCGCCAGCAGTGAGGATCGTATTGGGCTAGCGGGAACCTACGAGCAGTACTTC. Translation gives CASSEDRIGLAGTYEQYF.

The chain combines TRBV14 with TRBJ2-4; TRBD1 agrees at 7 bases. The germline V gene has CDR1 SGHDN and CDR2 FVKESK. With V trimmed by 4 bases and J by 0 bases, 12 bases remained unmatched. This CDR3 has 18 residues. The chain's CDR3 is CASSPRTGLGRAKNIQYF. The CDR3 nucleotides read TGTGCCAGCAGCCCCCGGACAGGCCTAGGACGAGCCAAAAACATTCAGTACTTC.

The chain employs TRBV5-1 and TRBJ2-1; unclear D gene. CDR1 and CDR2 from the germline V gene are SGHRS and YFSETQ. This CDR3 has 14 amino acids. Trimming stripped 0 bases from V and 5 bases from J, with 9 bases between. For the CDR3, the DNA is TGCGCCAGCAGCTTGGTTGGGCAGCACAATGAGCAGTTCTTC. Encoded protein: CASSLVGQHNEQFF.

CDR3 sequence (DNA): TGCGCCAGCAGCCACCCAGACAGGGTTTATTATGGCTACACCTTC. Protein: CASSHPDRVYYGYTF. The chain combines TRBV4-1 with TRBJ1-2, with 7 bases aligning to TRBD1. Germline V gene data show CDR1 as MGHRA and CDR2 as YSYEKL. There are 15 residues in the CDR3. With 3 bases clipped from V and 5 bases from J, the junction kept 9 bases outside the gene matches.

This sequence joins TRBV5-6 and TRBJ1-2, with D tentatively TRBD1 (6 bases). CDR3 length: 15 residues. Germline V gene lookup returns CDR1 SGHDT and CDR2 YYEEEE. Trimming stripped 4 bases from V and 3 bases from J, with 16 bases between. CDR3 bases: TGTGCCAGCAGCCAACAGGGTCCCAGATACTATGGCTACACCTTC. Amino acid sequence: CASSQQGPRYYGYTF.

The genes are TRBV4-1 and TRBJ2-7, with 14 bases aligning to TRBD2. The CDR3 spans 17 residues. CDR1 is MGHRA, CDR2 YSYEKL, per germline. V lost 2 bases to trimming and J lost 1 base; unmatched junction nucleotides: 4. CDR3: CASSQPTSGRESYEQYF. The CDR3 DNA reads TGCGCCAGCAGCCAACCGACTAGCGGGAGGGAATCCTACGAGCAGTACTTC.

The chain joins TRBV19 to TRBJ2-3; TRBD1 is a possible D gene (5 bases). The CDR3 contains 15 residues. Germline V gene lookup returns CDR1 LNHDA and CDR2 SQIVND (reference sequence). V lost 2 bases to trimming and J lost 1 base, with 10 bases between them. As DNA, the CDR3 is TGTGCCAGTAGTATACTCGGCAGGGGCACAGATACGCAGTATTTT. Protein sequence: CASSILGRGTDTQYF.

The rearrangement links TRBV7-8 to TRBJ1-2; maybe TRBD1 (6 bases). Looked up from germline, CDR1 is SGHVS and CDR2 is FQNEAQ. This CDR3 comprises 15 residues. Trimming removed 5 bases from V and 6 bases from J, with 19 bases in between. CDR3 protein: CASSPRRQANDGYTF. The DNA for the CDR3 is TGTGCCAGCAGCCCCCGCCGACAGGCGAATGATGGCTACACCTTC.

This chain links TRBV9 with TRBJ1-6; 7 bases map to TRBD1. The CDR3 covers 18 residues. Per germline, CDR1 SGDLS and CDR2 YYNGEE. The junction had 6 bases not matched to a gene; V was cut back by 0 bases and J by 0 bases. For the CDR3, the DNA is TGTGCCAGCAGCGTAGGACAGGACAGGAGCTCCTATAATTCACCCCTCCACTTT. It yields the protein CASSVGQDRSSYNSPLHF. The full variable domain, rest sourced from reference TRBV9 and TRBJ1-6, is DSGVTQTPKHLITATGQRVTLRCSPRSGDLSVYWYQQSLDQGLQFLIQYYNGEERAKGNILERFSAQQFPDLHSELNLSSLELGDSALYFCASSVGQDRSSYNSPLHFGNGTRLTVT.